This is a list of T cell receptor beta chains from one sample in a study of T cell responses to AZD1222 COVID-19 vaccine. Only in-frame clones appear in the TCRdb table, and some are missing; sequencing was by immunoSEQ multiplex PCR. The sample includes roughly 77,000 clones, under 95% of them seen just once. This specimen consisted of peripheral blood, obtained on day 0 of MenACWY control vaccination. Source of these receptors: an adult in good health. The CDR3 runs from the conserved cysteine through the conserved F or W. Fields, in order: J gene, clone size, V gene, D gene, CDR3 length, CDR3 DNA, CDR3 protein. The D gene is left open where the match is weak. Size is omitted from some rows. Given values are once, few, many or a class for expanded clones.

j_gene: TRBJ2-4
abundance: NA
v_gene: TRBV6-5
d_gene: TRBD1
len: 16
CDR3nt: TGTGCCAGCAGTTCGGGACAGGTTAGCGCCAAAAACATTCAGTACTTC
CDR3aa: CASSSGQVSAKNIQYF

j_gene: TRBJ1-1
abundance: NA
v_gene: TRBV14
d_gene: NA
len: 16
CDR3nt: TGTGCCAGCAGCCAAGACTGGAGGGTGGGGAACACTGAAGCTTTCTTT
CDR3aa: CASSQDWRVGNTEAFF

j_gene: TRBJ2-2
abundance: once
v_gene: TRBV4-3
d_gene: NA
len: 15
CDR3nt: TGCGCCAGCAGCCAGGTGGACCGCGATACCGGGGAGCTGTTTTTT
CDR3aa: CASSQVDRDTGELFF

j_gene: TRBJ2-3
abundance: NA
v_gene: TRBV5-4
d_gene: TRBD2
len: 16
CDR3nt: TGTGCCAGCAGCTCGGGACTAGCGGGGGGAGTAGATACGCAGTATTTT
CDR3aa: CASSSGLAGGVDTQYF

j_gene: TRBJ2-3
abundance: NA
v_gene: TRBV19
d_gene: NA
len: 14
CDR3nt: TGTGCCAGTAGTACCATAATAGGTGCAGATACGCAGTATTTT
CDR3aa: CASSTIIGADTQYF

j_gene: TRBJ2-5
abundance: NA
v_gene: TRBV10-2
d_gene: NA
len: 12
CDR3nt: TGCGCCACCACAGGTCCCGGCGAGACCCAGTACTTC
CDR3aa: CATTGPGETQYF

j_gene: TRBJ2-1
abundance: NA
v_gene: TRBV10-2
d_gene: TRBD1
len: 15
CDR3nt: TGCGCCAGCAGGAACCGGGACAGGGAGCACAATGAGCAGTTCTTC
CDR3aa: CASRNRDREHNEQFF

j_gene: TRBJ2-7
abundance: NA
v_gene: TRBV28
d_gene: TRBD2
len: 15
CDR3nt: TGTGCCAGCAGTTCACTAGCGGGAAGGCTCGACGAGCAGTACTTC
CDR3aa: CASSSLAGRLDEQYF

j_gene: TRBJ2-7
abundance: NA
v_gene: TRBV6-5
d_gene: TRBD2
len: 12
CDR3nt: TGTGCCACAACCCGGGGGGACTACGAGCAGTACTTC
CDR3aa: CATTRGDYEQYF

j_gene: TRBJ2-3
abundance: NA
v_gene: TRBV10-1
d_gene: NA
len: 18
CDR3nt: TGCGCCAGCAGGAAAATCATTGATCTCAGCCCCCCGAGAGATACGCAGTATTTT
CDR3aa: CASRKIIDLSPPRDTQYF

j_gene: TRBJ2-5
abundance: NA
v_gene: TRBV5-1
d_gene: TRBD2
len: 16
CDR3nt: TGCGCCAGCAGCTTGGGCCTCCTAGCGGGAGTGGAGACCCAGTACTTC
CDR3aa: CASSLGLLAGVETQYF

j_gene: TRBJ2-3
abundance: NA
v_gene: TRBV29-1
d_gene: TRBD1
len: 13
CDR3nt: TGCAGCGTGGGAAAGGGGGCAAAAGATACGCAGTATTTT
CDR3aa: CSVGKGAKDTQYF

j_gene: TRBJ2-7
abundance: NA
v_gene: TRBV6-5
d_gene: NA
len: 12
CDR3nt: TGTGCCAGCAGTTACGCAGGAGGCGAGCAGTACTTC
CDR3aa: CASSYAGGEQYF

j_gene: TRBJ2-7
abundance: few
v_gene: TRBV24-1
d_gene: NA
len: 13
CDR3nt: TGTGCCACCAGTGAGGGGTCTAGCGCCGAGCAGTACTTC
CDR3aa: CATSEGSSAEQYF

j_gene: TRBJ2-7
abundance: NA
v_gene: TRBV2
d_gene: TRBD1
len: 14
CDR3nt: TGTGCCAGCAGTGAGGGGACAGTACCCTACGAGCAGTACTTC
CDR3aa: CASSEGTVPYEQYF

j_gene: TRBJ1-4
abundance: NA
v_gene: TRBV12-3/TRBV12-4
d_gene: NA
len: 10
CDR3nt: TGTGCCAGCAGCGGAGAAAAACTGTTTTTT
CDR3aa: CASSGEKLFF

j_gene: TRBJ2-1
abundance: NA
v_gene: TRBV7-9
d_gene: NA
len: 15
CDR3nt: TGTGCCAGCAGCTTGGGCGGATCCTACTACAATGAGCAGTTCTTC
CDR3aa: CASSLGGSYYNEQFF

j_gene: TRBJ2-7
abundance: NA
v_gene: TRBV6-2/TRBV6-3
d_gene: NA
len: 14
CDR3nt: TGTGCCAGCAGTTACTCGATGGAGGGTCACGAGCAGTACTTC
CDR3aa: CASSYSMEGHEQYF

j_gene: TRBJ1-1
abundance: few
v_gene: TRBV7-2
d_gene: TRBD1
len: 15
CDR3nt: TGTGCCAGCAGCTTAGCCAGGGGGGCGGTCACTGAAGCTTTCTTT
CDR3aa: CASSLARGAVTEAFF

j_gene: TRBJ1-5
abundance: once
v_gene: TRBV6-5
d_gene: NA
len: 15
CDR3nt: TGTGCCAGCAGCCCAACCTCAGGGGCGGGTCAGCCCCAGCATTTT
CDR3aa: CASSPTSGAGQPQHF

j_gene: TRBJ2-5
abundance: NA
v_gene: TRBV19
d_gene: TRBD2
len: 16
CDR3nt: TGTGCCAGTAGTACGGGACTAGCGGGGATAGGAGAGACCCAGTACTTC
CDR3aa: CASSTGLAGIGETQYF

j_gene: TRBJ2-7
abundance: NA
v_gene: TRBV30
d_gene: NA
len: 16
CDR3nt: TGTGCCTGGAACCGAGGGGGGCACGTGATCTCCTACGAGCAGTACTTC
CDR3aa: CAWNRGGHVISYEQYF

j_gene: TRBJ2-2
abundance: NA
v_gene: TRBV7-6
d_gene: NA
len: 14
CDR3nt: TGTGCCAGCAGCTCACAGGAAAACACCGGGGAGCTGTTTTTT
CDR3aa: CASSSQENTGELFF

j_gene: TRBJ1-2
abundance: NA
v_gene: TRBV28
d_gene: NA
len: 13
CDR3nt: TGTGCCAGCAACTCAGGAGTCGGGAGGGGCTACACCTTC
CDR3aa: CASNSGVGRGYTF

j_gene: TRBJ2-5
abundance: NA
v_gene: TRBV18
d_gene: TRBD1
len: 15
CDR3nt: TGTGCCAGCTCACCTAGGACAGGGGAGGGAGAGACCCAGTACTTC
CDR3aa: CASSPRTGEGETQYF

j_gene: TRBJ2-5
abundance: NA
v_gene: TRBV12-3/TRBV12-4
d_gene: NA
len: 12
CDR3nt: TGTGCCAGCAGTAGAATAAGGGAGACCCAGTACTTC
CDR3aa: CASSRIRETQYF

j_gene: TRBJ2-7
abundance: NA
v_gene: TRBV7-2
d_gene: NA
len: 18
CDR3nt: TGTGCCAGCAGCTTAAACTACGGTACCCTAGAGAGCTCCTACGAGCAGTACTTC
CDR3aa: CASSLNYGTLESSYEQYF

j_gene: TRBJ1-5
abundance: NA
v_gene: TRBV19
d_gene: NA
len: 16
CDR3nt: TGTGCCAGTAGTAAATGGGGGGAGGTTGGCAATCAGCCCCAGCATTTT
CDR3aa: CASSKWGEVGNQPQHF

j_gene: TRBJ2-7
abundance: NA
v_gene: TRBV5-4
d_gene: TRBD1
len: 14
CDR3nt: TGTGCCAGCAGCTTATGGGACAGGGGTCCCGAGCAGTACTTC
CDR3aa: CASSLWDRGPEQYF

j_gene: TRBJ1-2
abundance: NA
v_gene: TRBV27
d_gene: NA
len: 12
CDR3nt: TGTGCCAGCAGCCCTGGGGGCTATGGCTACACCTTC
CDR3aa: CASSPGGYGYTF

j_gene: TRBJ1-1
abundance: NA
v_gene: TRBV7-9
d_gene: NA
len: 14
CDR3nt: TGTGCCAGCAGCTTTGAGGTCGGAGACACTGAAGCTTTCTTT
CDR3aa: CASSFEVGDTEAFF

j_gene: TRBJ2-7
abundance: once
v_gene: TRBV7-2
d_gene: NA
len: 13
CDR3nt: TGTGCCAGCAGCGCCGACAGGAAACGCGAGCAGTACTTC
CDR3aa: CASSADRKREQYF

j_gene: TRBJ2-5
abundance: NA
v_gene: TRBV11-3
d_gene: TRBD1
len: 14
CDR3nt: TGTGCCAGCAGCACCCAGGGGGCTCAAGAGACCCAGTACTTC
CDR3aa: CASSTQGAQETQYF

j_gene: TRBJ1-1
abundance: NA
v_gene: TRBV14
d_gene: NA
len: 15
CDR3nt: TGTGCCAGCAGCCAGTCATTTCGGGGGGACTCTGAAGCTTTCTTT
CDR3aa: CASSQSFRGDSEAFF

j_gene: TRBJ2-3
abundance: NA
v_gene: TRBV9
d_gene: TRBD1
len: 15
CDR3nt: TGTGCCAGCAGCCGAGACAGGGCTAGCACAGATACGCAGTATTTT
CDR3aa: CASSRDRASTDTQYF

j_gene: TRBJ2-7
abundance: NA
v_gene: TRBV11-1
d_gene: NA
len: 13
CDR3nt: TGTGCCAGCAGCTCTGGACGGAACTACGAGCAGTACTTC
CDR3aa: CASSSGRNYEQYF

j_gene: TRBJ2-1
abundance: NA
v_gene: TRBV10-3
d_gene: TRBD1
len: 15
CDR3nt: TGTGCCATCAGTGAGGGACAGGGGGCCTACAATGAGCAGTTCTTC
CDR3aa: CAISEGQGAYNEQFF

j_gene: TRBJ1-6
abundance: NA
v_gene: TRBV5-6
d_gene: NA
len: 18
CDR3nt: TGTGCCAGCAGCCTAGGGCCTACCCTGAGCTCCTATAATTCACCCCTCCACTTT
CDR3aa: CASSLGPTLSSYNSPLHF

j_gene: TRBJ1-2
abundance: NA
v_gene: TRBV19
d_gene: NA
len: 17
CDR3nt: TGTGCCAGTAGTATAAAGGAGGGTTTTTCTACCAACTATGGCTACACCTTC
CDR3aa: CASSIKEGFSTNYGYTF

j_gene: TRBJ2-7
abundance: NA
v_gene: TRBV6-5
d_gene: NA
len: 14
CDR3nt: TGTGCCAGCAGTTACGCTATGTCCTCCTACGAGCAGTACTTC
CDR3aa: CASSYAMSSYEQYF

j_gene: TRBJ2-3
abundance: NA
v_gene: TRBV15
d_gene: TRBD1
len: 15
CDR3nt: TGTGCCACCAGCATCCTGGGGACAGGCACAGATACGCAGTATTTT
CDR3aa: CATSILGTGTDTQYF

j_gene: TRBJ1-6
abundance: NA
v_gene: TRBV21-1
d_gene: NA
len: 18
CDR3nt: TGTGCCAGCAGCCAAGTCGGACAGGGGGAGCTTCATAATTCACCCCTCCACTTT
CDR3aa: CASSQVGQGELHNSPLHF

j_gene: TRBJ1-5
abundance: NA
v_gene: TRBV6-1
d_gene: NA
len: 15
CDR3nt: TGTGCCAGCAGTCCGGGGTGGGGACCCAATCAGCCCCAGCATTTT
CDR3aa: CASSPGWGPNQPQHF

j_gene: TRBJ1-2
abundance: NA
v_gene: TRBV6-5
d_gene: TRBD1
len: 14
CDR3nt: TGTGCCAGCAGTCCACAGGACAGGGGCCATGGCTACACCTTC
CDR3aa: CASSPQDRGHGYTF

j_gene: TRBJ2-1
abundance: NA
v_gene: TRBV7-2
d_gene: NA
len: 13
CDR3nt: TGTGCCAGCAGCTTAGGACGGGTCAATGAGCAGTTCTTC
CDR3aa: CASSLGRVNEQFF

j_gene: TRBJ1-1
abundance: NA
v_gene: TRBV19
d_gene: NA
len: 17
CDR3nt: TGTGCCAGTAGTTCGGAACAGGGCCCGCCCTACGACACTGAAGCTTTCTTT
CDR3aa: CASSSEQGPPYDTEAFF

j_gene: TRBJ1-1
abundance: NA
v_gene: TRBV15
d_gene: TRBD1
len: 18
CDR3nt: TGTGCCACCAGCAGAGATATAACAGGGGGTTCGGGGAACACTGAAGCTTTCTTT
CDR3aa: CATSRDITGGSGNTEAFF

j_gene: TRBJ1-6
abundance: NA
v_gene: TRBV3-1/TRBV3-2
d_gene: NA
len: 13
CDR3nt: TGTGCCAGCAGCCAAGAACCAGTGAGCACCCTCCACTTT
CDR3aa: CASSQEPVSTLHF

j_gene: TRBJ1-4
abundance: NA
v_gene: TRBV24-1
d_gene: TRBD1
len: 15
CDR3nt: TGTGCCACCAGTGATCCTCAGGGGGCGGACGAAAAACTGTTTTTT
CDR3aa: CATSDPQGADEKLFF

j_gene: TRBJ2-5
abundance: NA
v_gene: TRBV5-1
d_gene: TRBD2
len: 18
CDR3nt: TGCGCCAGCAGCACGAGACTAGCGGGAGGGGGACACCAAGAGACCCAGTACTTC
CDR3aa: CASSTRLAGGGHQETQYF

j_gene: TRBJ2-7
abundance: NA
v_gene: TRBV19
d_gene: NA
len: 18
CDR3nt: TGTGCCAGTAGTATAGCCCCGTTCGAGGTAGCGGCACCCTACGAGCAGTACTTC
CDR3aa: CASSIAPFEVAAPYEQYF